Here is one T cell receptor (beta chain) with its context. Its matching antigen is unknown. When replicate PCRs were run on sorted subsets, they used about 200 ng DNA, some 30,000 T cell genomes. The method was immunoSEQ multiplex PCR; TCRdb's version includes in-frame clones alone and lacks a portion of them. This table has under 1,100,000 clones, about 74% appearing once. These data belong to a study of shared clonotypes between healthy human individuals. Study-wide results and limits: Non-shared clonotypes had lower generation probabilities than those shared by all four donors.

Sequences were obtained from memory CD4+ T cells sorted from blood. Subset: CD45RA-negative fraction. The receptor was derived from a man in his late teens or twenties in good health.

Here the CDR3 reads CSVRQGGVATNEKLFF. The CDR3 nucleotides read TGCAGCGTCCGACAGGGGGGAGTTGCAACTAATGAAAAACTGTTTTTT. The chain has TRBV29-1 and TRBJ1-4; TRBD1 aligns across 9 bases. V dropped 6 bases and J dropped 0; count of bases not matched to a gene: 8. Per the germline V gene, CDR1 is SQVTM and CDR2 is ANQGSEA. The CDR3 length is 16 residues.